This T cell receptor (beta chain) was sequenced for a study of blood T cell repertoires in COVID-19. Overall study context: The United States, Italy and Spain supplied acute and convalescent COVID-19 samples. PBMCs, B-cell-depleted T cells, or T cells provided the cDNA or gDNA that made up the material.

Study processing details: The authors estimated nucleated cell counts from reference gene primer amplification. The table came from immunoSEQ multiplex PCR; TCRdb's copy has only in-frame clones and leaves some out. V and J calls and clone size follow that table, whereas D and trimming were derived from the DNA. The sample includes a few hundred thousand clones, about 90% of them seen just once. Participant reports of clinical history set cohort assignment. The CDR3 length is 10 residues. V was pared by 5 bases and J by 4 bases, with 3 bases between. Germline loops: CDR1 MNHEY, CDR2 SMNVEV (reference sequence).

The gene calls are TRBV27 and TRBJ2-7; D unclear. The sequence was collected from a woman younger than 35 with acute COVID-19. Sequencing input: PBMCs or T cells enriched from blood (not recorded which). CDR3 in amino acids: CASSPYEQYF. The CDR3 region has the DNA TGTGCCAGCAGTCCTTACGAGCAGTACTTC.